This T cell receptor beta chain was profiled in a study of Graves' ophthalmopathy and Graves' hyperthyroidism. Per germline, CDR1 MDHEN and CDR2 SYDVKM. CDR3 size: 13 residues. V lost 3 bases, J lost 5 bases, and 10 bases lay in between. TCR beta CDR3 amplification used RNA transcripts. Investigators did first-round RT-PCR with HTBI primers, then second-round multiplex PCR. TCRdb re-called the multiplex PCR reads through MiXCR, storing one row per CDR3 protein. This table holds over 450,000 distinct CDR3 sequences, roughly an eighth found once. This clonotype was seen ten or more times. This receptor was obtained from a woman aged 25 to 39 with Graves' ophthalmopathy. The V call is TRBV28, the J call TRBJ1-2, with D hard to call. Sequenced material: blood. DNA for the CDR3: TGTGCCAGCAGTTTCCCGCCGGGATATGGCTACACCTTC. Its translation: CASSFPPGYGYTF.